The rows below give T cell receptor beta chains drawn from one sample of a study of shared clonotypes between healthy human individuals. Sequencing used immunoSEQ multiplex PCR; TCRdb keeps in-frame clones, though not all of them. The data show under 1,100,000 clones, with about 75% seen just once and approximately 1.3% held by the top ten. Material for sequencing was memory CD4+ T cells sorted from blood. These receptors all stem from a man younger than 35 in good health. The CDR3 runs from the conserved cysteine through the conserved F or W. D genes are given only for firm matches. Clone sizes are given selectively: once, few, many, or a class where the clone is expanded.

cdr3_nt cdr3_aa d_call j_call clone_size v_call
TGCGCCAGCAGCCAAGGTCTGACAGGGGATTTCTACGAGCAGTACTTC CASSQGLTGDFYEQYF TRBD1 TRBJ2-7 . TRBV4-3
TGTGCTAGTGGTTCGACAGGGTTACAGCAGTACTTC CASGSTGLQQYF TRBD1 TRBJ2-7 . TRBV12-5
TGTGCCTGGAGTGGTGACAGGCCCACCCTGGATGGCTACACCTTC CAWSGDRPTLDGYTF . TRBJ1-2 once TRBV30
TGTGCCAGCAGTGAAGCGGGTGGGACTTTCTACAATGAGCAGTTCTTC CASSEAGGTFYNEQFF . TRBJ2-1 few TRBV2
TGCGCCAGCAGCCGAGGCGGAGCGGGAGGACCGAACACCGGGGAGCTGTTTTTT CASSRGGAGGPNTGELFF TRBD2 TRBJ2-2 . TRBV4-3
TGTGCCAGCTCACCGTCGCGGGCGCCCAGCTACGAGCAGTACTTC CASSPSRAPSYEQYF . TRBJ2-7 . TRBV18
TGCGCCAGCAGGTCAGGGGAATCACCCCTCCACTTT CASRSGESPLHF . TRBJ1-6 . TRBV5-1
TGTGCCAGCAGCCCAGGACTAGCGGGAGCGGGGAATGAGCAGTTCTTC CASSPGLAGAGNEQFF TRBD2 TRBJ2-1 once TRBV7-2
TGTGCCAGCAGTGAGCTGGGGGTAGGGTACGAGCAGTACTTC CASSELGVGYEQYF . TRBJ2-7 . TRBV6-1
TGCGCCAGCAGCCGACAGGGGGCGAGCGATGAGCAGTTCTTC CASSRQGASDEQFF TRBD1 TRBJ2-1 . TRBV5-1
TGTGCCAGCAGCTCGGGACCGGGACAGGGGCTAGCGGGAGCATACAATGAGCAGTTCTTC CASSSGPGQGLAGAYNEQFF . TRBJ2-1 . TRBV12-1
TGTGCCAGCAGCTTATTTTATGGCTACACCTTC CASSLFYGYTF . TRBJ1-2 . TRBV28
TGTGCCACCAGCAGGACGACACAGAACACCGGGGAGCTGTTTTTT CATSRTTQNTGELFF . TRBJ2-2 . TRBV15
TGCGCCAGCAGCACGGGACAGGGGACCAATGCAGGCGAGCAGTACTTC CASSTGQGTNAGEQYF TRBD1 TRBJ2-7 . TRBV5-1
TGTGCCAGCAGTGAGTCAGGGAACACCGGGGAGCTGTTTTTT CASSESGNTGELFF . TRBJ2-2 . TRBV2
TGTGCCAGCAGTGAGAGTTACGGTGCGGCTAATGAAAAACTGTTTTTT CASSESYGAANEKLFF . TRBJ1-4 . TRBV6-1
TGTGCCAGCAGCTTAGGGTGGACAGGGGGTGAGACCCAGTACTTC CASSLGWTGGETQYF TRBD1 TRBJ2-5 . TRBV7-2